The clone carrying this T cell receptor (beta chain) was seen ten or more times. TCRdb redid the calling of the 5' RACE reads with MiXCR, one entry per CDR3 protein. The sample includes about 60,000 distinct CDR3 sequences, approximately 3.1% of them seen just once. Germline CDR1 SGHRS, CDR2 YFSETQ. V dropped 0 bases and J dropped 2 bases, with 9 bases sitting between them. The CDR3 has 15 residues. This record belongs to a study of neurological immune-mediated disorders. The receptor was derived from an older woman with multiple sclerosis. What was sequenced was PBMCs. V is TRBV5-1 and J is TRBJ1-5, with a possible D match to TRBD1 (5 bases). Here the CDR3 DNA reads TGCGCCAGCAGCTTGGCCGGGGACGGCAATCAGCCCCAGCATTTT. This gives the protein CASSLAGDGNQPQHF.